The T cell receptor (beta chain) described here comes from a study of radiation and T cells in renal cell carcinoma. Noted time point: blood 2 weeks post-SBRT. This sample's treatment: 15 Gy SBRT to primary tumor, nephrectomy 4 weeks later. Sequencing was performed with immunoSEQ multiplex PCR; in TCRdb, only in-frame clones are kept and a portion is missing. The repertoire holds 120,000 or so clones, with around nine tenths as singletons. Specimen: blood, collected from a patient whose treatment included radiotherapy and nephrectomy. The TCR sequence derives from a woman in her seventies with renal cell carcinoma.

Written as DNA, the CDR3 is TGTGCCAGCAGTTTATCGGGGCAGGGAAGAACCGGGGAGCTGTTTTTT. Amino acid sequence: CASSLSGQGRTGELFF. V and J are TRBV28 and TRBJ2-2; D possibly uses TRBD1 or TRBD2 (5 bases each). Germline-derived CDR1 and CDR2 are MDHEN and SYDVKM. CDR3 length: 16 amino acids. Trimming left V 1 base short and J 5 bases short, with 14 bases between. Filled out from reference TRBV28 and TRBJ2-2, the complete variable domain reads DVKVTQSSRYLVKRTGEKVFLECVQDMDHENMFWYRQDPGLGLRLIYFSYDVKMKEKGDIPEGYSVSREKKERFSLILESASTNQTSMYLCASSLSGQGRTGELFFGEGSRLTVL.